This T cell receptor beta chain is from a study of cytomegalovirus exposure and HLA in healthy donors. Study results and limitations: Whilst most TCR sequences proved rare, a subset of public TCRs occurred across many donors. In a later analysis, first-cohort TCR clusters were found to tend to co-occur in the approximately 120 validation repertoires.

To note about this clone: Its antigen is not known.

While the first cohort had 700 or so subjects, the donors belonged to the separate validation cohort of roughly 130 subjects. Trimming cost V 6 bases and J 3 bases; bases outside gene matches: 8. Germline CDR1 is PRHDT and CDR2 is FYEKMQ (reference sequence). CDR3 length: 15 amino acids. Assay used: immunoSEQ multiplex PCR; TCRdb lists only in-frame clones, some missing. The sample includes 150,000 to 200,000 clones, about 87% of them seen just once. The rearrangement uses TRBV13 and TRBJ2-7; 10 positions match TRBD1. The TCR comes from a woman in her 30s in good health and CMV-seronegative. The sample taken for sequencing was PBMCs. Here the CDR3 DNA reads TGTGCCAGCAGTTCCTCCGGGACAGGGGTCTACGAGCAGTACTTC. Protein: CASSSSGTGVYEQYF.